The 3 T cell receptor beta chains below were found in one sample sequenced in a study of neurological immune-mediated disorders. MiXCR, run by TCRdb on the 5' RACE reads, gives a single entry per CDR3 protein. Of 60,000 to 85,000 distinct CDR3 sequences in the sample, about 5.5% were seen once. The sample was PBMCs. These receptors all come from a woman aged 25 to 39 with multiple sclerosis.

This clonotype occurred many times. The chain recombines TRBV20-1 with TRBJ1-6; D call uncertain. Germline CDR1 reads DFQATT; CDR2 reads SNEGSKA (reference sequence). The CDR3 extends over 11 amino acids. Trimming shortened V by 0 bases and J by 14 bases, and 8 bases separated the two germline ends. In DNA form, the CDR3 reads TGCAGTGCTAGAGATCAAGGGACCCTCCACTTT. Residues: CSARDQGTLHF.

In its sample, this clonotype was seen a few times. This may stem from a read error, because a much larger clone lies one nucleotide away. This sequence joins TRBV10-2 and TRBJ2-3; TRBD2 matches at 10 bases. Looked up from germline, CDR1 is WSHSY and CDR2 is SAAADI. The CDR3 is 16 residues long. The CDR3 sequence is CASSEDSSGRGDKQYF. The CDR3 DNA is TGCGCCAGCAGTGAGGACTCTAGCGGGAGAGGGGATAAGCAGTATTTT.

This clonotype was recorded at least ten times. The rearrangement links TRBV3-1 to TRBJ1-3, with D unclear. The CDR3 extends over 12 amino acids. CDR1 is LGHDT and CDR2 is YNNKEL in the germline V gene (reference sequence). V lost 9 bases and J lost 4, with 10 bases in between. The CDR3 DNA sequence: TGTGCCAGTGAAAACACCGGAAACACCATATATTTT. Amino acid sequence: CASENTGNTIYF.